Here is one T cell receptor (beta chain) with its context. This entry comes from a study of blood T cell repertoires in COVID-19. Study in general: Italy, Spain and the United States were the sources of the convalescent and acute COVID-19 samples.

Per the germline V gene, CDR1 is SGHTS and CDR2 is YDEGEE. V trimming: 4 bases; J trimming: 8 bases; junction bases outside the gene matches: 10. The CDR3 is 16 amino acids. Using immunoSEQ multiplex PCR, the repertoire was profiled, and TCRdb retains in-frame clones only, with some absent. The top ten hold approximately 2.4% of the sample, which has under 250,000 clones, 85% seen once. Specimen: peripheral blood. The chain carries TRBV5-8 and TRBJ2-1; 12 nucleotides line up with TRBD2. The sequence was obtained from a woman between 65 and 79 years old with COVID-19, enrolled during active disease. The CDR3 loop is CASSLRGTSGLYEQFF. CDR3 nucleotide sequence: TGTGCCAGCAGCCTGAGAGGGACTAGCGGGTTGTATGAGCAGTTCTTC.